The 29 T cell receptor beta chains below come from one sample, sequenced in a study of blood T cells in healthy people across ages. It was with a sample-barcoded 5' primer and a J-beta primer mix that a second PCR of roughly 7 to 12 cycles was run. In TCRdb, the 5' RACE reads were re-called with MiXCR into one record per CDR3 protein. The sample lists around 700,000 distinct CDR3 sequences, roughly 25% occurring once. These data were also filed under a second study, of T cells of mothers and their children.

Sequenced: blood. The receptor source for this set is a boy aged 10-17 years in good health.

The rearrangement joins TRBV12-5 to TRBJ2-1; 11 bases fit TRBD1. The end of the DNA aligns better with TRBJ2-7, so the J call may be wrong. The CDR3 length is 13 residues. Germline V CDR1 and CDR2: LGHNT, FRNRAP. The CDR3 loop reads CASGDRGQEEQYF. CDR3 nucleotide sequence: TGTGCTAGTGGGGACAGGGGGCAGGAAGAGCAGTACTTC.

The rearrangement uses TRBV19 and TRBJ1-5; D may be TRBD1 (5 bases). The germline V gene has CDR1 LNHDA and CDR2 SQIVND (reference sequence). The ends were cut back, 2 bases at V and 0 bases at J, with 14 bases in the middle. The CDR3 totals 17 residues. DNA of the CDR3: TGTGCCAGTAGTATACGCCCGGGGGGGTATAGCAATCAGCCCCAGCATTTT. As protein: CASSIRPGGYSNQPQHF. Supplemented by reference TRBV19 and TRBJ1-5, the full variable domain reads DGGITQSPKYLFRKEGQNVTLSCEQNLNHDAMYWYRQDPGQGLRLIYYSQIVNDFQKGDIAEGYSVSREKKESFPLTVTSAQKNPTAFYLCASSIRPGGYSNQPQHFGDGTRLSIL.

In its sample, this clonotype was seen a few times. The chain employs TRBV7-2 and TRBJ1-1, with a possible D match to TRBD1 (5 bases). CDR1 and CDR2 from the germline V gene are SGHTA and FQGNSA. This CDR3 is 15 amino acids long. Trimming shortened V by 4 bases and J by 7 bases, and 19 bases separated the two germline ends. CDR3 nucleotide sequence: TGTGCCAGCAGCTCTCAAGTTGGGGGACCCTATGAAGCTTTCTTT. The encoded protein is CASSSQVGGPYEAFF.

The J gene is TRBJ2-5, the V gene TRBV6-1, with a possible D match to TRBD2 (5 bases). The end of the DNA fits TRBJ2-1 better, so the J call may be wrong. This CDR3 is built from 16 residues. CDR1 and CDR2 (germline): MNHNS, SASEGT. The CDR3 is CASRVNLARIYNEQFF. The DNA of the CDR3 is TGTGCCAGCAGGGTCAACTTAGCGCGTATCTACAATGAGCAGTTCTTC.

This clonotype was observed a handful of times. This rearrangement joins TRBV27 to TRBJ2-3; 7 bases are shared with TRBD1. There are 15 residues in the CDR3. Germline V gene data show CDR1 as MNHEY and CDR2 as SMNVEV (reference sequence). V lost 5 bases and J lost 3; bases outside the gene matches: 8. For the CDR3, the DNA is TGTGCCAGCAGTATAGTGCAGGGGGAGACAGATACGCAGTATTTT. Translating it yields CASSIVQGETDTQYF.

The CDR3 is CASGTASSGYTF. The DNA of the CDR3 is TGTGCCAGCGGGACAGCATCTTCTGGCTACACCTTC. V and J are TRBV2 and TRBJ1-2; TRBD1 matches at 7 bases. The CDR3 length is 12 residues. The germline V gene has CDR1 SNHLY and CDR2 FYNNEI. The V segment lost 8 bases and the J segment 7 bases; nucleotides outside the gene matches: 7. The full variable domain, with the rest looked up from reference TRBV2 and TRBJ1-2, is EPEVTQTPSHQVTQMGQEVILRCVPISNHLYFYWYRQILGQKVEFLVSFYNNEISEKSEIFDDQFSVERPDGSNFTLKIRSTKLEDSAMYFCASGTASSGYTFGSGTRLTVV.

This chain uses TRBV5-1 with TRBJ2-3, with a possible D match to TRBD1 (6 bases). Germline V gives CDR1 SGHRS, CDR2 YFSETQ. The ends were cut back, 2 bases at V and 5 bases at J, with 15 bases in the middle. This CDR3 is built from 15 residues. The CDR3 bases are TGCGCCAGCAGCTTTTTTCAGGGGCGGATAGATACGCAGTATTTT. Translating it yields CASSFFQGRIDTQYF.

This chain uses TRBV5-5 with TRBJ2-5; D gene ambiguous. Matching the DNA end better, TRBJ2-1 makes the J call doubtful. The CDR3 covers 13 residues. Germline CDR1 SGHKS, CDR2 YYEKEE (reference sequence). The CDR3 protein is CASSADIYNEQFF. The DNA of the CDR3 is TGTGCCAGCAGCGCTGACATTTACAATGAGCAGTTCTTC.

The sample holds a few counts of this clonotype. This chain joins TRBV13 and TRBJ2-7; D possibly corresponds to TRBD2 (6 bases). The germline CDR1 and CDR2 sequences are PRHDT and FYEKMQ (reference sequence). Trimming stripped 5 bases from V and 0 bases from J, with 8 bases between. The CDR3 spans 13 residues. CDR3 coding DNA: TGTGCCAGCAGCGGAGGGAACTCCTACGAGCAGTACTTC. Its translation is CASSGGNSYEQYF.

This chain links TRBV29-1 with TRBJ1-1; tentatively, D is TRBD1 (6 bases). Germline CDR1 SQVTM, CDR2 ANQGSEA. V was shortened by 3 bases and J by 4 bases, with 15 bases between the two germline ends. The CDR3 has 14 amino acids. The CDR3 DNA follows: TGCAGCGTTGAGGTGTCAGGGGATGGCACTGAAGCTTTCTTT. It is translated as CSVEVSGDGTEAFF.

The chain joins TRBV6-5 to TRBJ2-5, with TRBD1 matching over 8 bases. Germline CDR1 reads MNHEY; CDR2 reads SVGAGI. The ends lost 5 bases at V and 4 bases at J; junction bases unmatched: 3. This CDR3 has 13 residues. The CDR3 is CASSMDRAETQYF. Written as DNA, the CDR3 is TGTGCCAGCAGTATGGACAGGGCAGAGACCCAGTACTTC.

This clonotype was recorded only once. The chain links TRBV4-3 to TRBJ1-2; unclear D gene. CDR3 length equals 15 residues. V shed 0 bases and J shed 2 bases, with 10 bases lying between them. Germline values: CDR1 LGHNA, CDR2 YSLEER. The CDR3 DNA sequence: TGCGCCAGCAGCCAAGATACCGTAACAAACTATGGCTACACCTTC. This translates into CASSQDTVTNYGYTF.

This clonotype was counted only a few times. The genes are TRBV13 and TRBJ2-7; tentatively, D is TRBD2 (6 bases). Judging by the DNA end, TRBJ2-1 fits better; the J call may be wrong. Germline V gene data show CDR1 as PRHDT and CDR2 as FYEKMQ (reference sequence). CDR3 length: 14 amino acids. CDR3 loop: CASSPEGWDNEQFF. The CDR3 nucleotides read TGTGCCAGCAGCCCGGAGGGTTGGGACAATGAGCAGTTCTTC.

The J gene is TRBJ1-6, the V gene TRBV11-2; D ambiguous. The CDR3 has 14 residues. From germline, CDR1 is SGHAT and CDR2 FQNNGV. Trimming stripped 7 bases from V and 7 bases from J, with 14 bases between. This CDR3 is CASKGLFPNSPLHF. The CDR3 DNA reads as TGTGCCAGCAAAGGACTCTTCCCAAATTCACCCCTCCACTTT.

This clonotype has a handful of counts. This chain uses TRBV29-1 with TRBJ2-3, with 9 bases identical to TRBD2. Germline assignment: CDR1 SQVTM and CDR2 ANQGSEA. The trim removed 4 bases at V and 5 bases at J, leaving 10 bases unmatched. This CDR3 is built from 15 residues. DNA of the CDR3: TGCAGCGTTGTTTGCGGCGGGAGGGCTAAAGATACGCAGTATTTT. Translating gives CSVVCGGRAKDTQYF.

V is TRBV15 and J is TRBJ2-5; 7 nucleotides match TRBD2. Germline V gene data show CDR1 as LNHNV and CDR2 as YYDKDF (reference sequence). This CDR3 spans 14 amino acids. V was clipped by 5 bases and J by 2 bases; unmatched bases: 5. This CDR3 reads CATSGEGSQETQYF. The CDR3 DNA follows: TGTGCCACCAGCGGGGAGGGCAGTCAAGAGACCCAGTACTTC.

This clonotype has only a few counts. The chain employs TRBV3-1 and TRBJ2-7, with a tentative D call TRBD1 (5 bases). The CDR3 is made up of 15 amino acids. CDR1 and CDR2 (germline): LGHDT, YNNKEL (reference sequence). V was pared by 0 bases and J by 2 bases, with 11 bases between. CDR3 sequence (DNA): TGTGCCAGCAGCCAAGAACCCAGGGCTACCTACGAGCAGTACTTC. Residues: CASSQEPRATYEQYF.

This clonotype turned up a few times. The chain carries TRBV20-1 and TRBJ2-1, with 10 bases that match TRBD1. The J call may be mistaken, given a closer DNA end match to TRBJ2-7. The CDR3 consists of 15 residues. Germline V gene sequence: CDR1 DFQATT, CDR2 SNEGSKA (reference sequence). As DNA, the CDR3 is TGCAGTGCTAGAGATCCGGACAGGGGGATGTACGAGCAGTACTTC. Translated: CSARDPDRGMYEQYF.

Comment on this clonotype: One junction end does not reproduce the germline sequence, and a read error may be involved. This chain uses TRBV13 with TRBJ2-5, with 10 bases aligning to TRBD1. CDR1 and CDR2 (germline): PRHDT, FYEKMQ (reference sequence). The length of the CDR3 is 13 residues. The DNA for the CDR3 is TGTGCCAGCAGCCACGGACAGGGGGAAAGAACGCCATTC. Translated: CASSHGQGERTPF.

V and J are TRBV7-3 and TRBJ2-1, with 10 bases that match TRBD2. CDR3 length: 16 residues. J gave up 6 bases and V 5 bases, and 10 bases lay outside the gene matches. Per the germline V gene, CDR1 is SGHTA and CDR2 is FQGTGA. As DNA, the CDR3 is TGTGCCAGCAGCCCCGAGGGTAGCGGGAGGTTCAATGAGCAGTTCTTC. It yields the protein CASSPEGSGRFNEQFF.

This clonotype was recorded a few times. This chain joins TRBV20-1 and TRBJ2-3; D gene unclear. The CDR3 has 12 amino acids. Germline values: CDR1 DFQATT, CDR2 SNEGSKA (reference sequence). V lost 1 base and J lost 2, with 4 bases in between. Written as DNA, the CDR3 is TGCAGTGCTAGAGCACTCACAGATACGCAGTATTTT. Translated: CSARALTDTQYF.

This rearrangement joins TRBV11-2 to TRBJ2-5; D might be TRBD1 or TRBD2, each matching 5 bases. Trimming removed 4 bases at V and 4 bases at J, with 10 bases between. The CDR3 totals 13 residues. Germline CDR1 reads SGHAT; CDR2 reads FQNNGV. The CDR3 DNA sequence: TGTGCCAGCAGCTACGGGACCCCAGAGACCCAGTACTTC. This gives the protein CASSYGTPETQYF.

This chain uses TRBV7-9 with TRBJ1-1; D is undetermined. The CDR3 loop spans 15 amino acids. Trimming cost V 2 bases and J 3 bases, with 13 bases left between them. Per the germline V gene, CDR1 is SEHNR and CDR2 is FQNEAQ (reference sequence). CDR3 loop: CASSLSLGTDTEAFF. CDR3 coding DNA: TGTGCCAGCAGCTTAAGTTTGGGCACGGACACTGAAGCTTTCTTT.

This clonotype showed up just a few times. This chain connects TRBV14 to TRBJ2-1; D is ambiguous. The DNA end is a closer match to TRBJ2-5, so the J assignment may be wrong. CDR3 size: 12 residues. Germline V gene data show CDR1 as SGHDN and CDR2 as FVKESK. The DNA of the CDR3 is TGTGCCAGCAGCCCGTACCTAGGGTCCCAGTACTTC. It translates to CASSPYLGSQYF.

This rearrangement joins TRBV6-4 to TRBJ2-7; no firm D call. The ends were cut back, 11 bases at V and 4 bases at J, with 12 bases in the middle. Per germline, CDR1 MRHNA and CDR2 SNTAGT. CDR3 size: 11 residues. The CDR3 coding sequence is TGTGCCCGTTCTAGAGGATACGAGCAGTACTTC. Its translation is CARSRGYEQYF.

The V call is TRBV12-3 or TRBV12-4, the J call TRBJ2-1, with no clear D. This CDR3 comprises 15 residues. Trimming took 1 base from V and 0 from J, leaving 7 bases between them. The CDR3 loop is CASSLVQISYNEQFF. In DNA, the CDR3 is TGTGCCAGCAGTTTAGTACAGATCTCCTACAATGAGCAGTTCTTC.

Details on this clonotype: One end of the junction varies from germline; a read error may be responsible. The J gene is TRBJ2-3, the V gene TRBV10-3, with D perhaps matching TRBD1 (6 bases). CDR3 size: 15 residues. Germline lookup yields CDR1 ENHRY and CDR2 SYGVKD. CDR3 nucleotide sequence: TGTGCCATCAGTGAGTCGAGGGAAGGGGGTGATACGCAGTACTTT. Its translation: CAISESREGGDTQYF.

J is TRBJ2-1 and V is TRBV20-1; tentative D call: TRBD2 (7 bases). Germline V gives CDR1 DFQATT, CDR2 SNEGSKA (reference sequence). Deletions cut 6 bases from V and 9 bases from J, with 21 bases between. The CDR3 covers 14 residues. The CDR3: CSAPWGGRSLEQFF. The CDR3 DNA sequence: TGCAGTGCCCCCTGGGGGGGGCGGTCTCTTGAGCAGTTCTTC.

This clonotype was found a few times. At one end, the junction sequence differs from germline, possibly due to a read error. The chain employs TRBV4-3 and TRBJ2-1, with a possible D match to TRBD2 (6 bases). The CDR3 sequence is 16 residues long. Looked up from germline, CDR1 is LGHNA and CDR2 is YSLEER. Here the CDR3 reads CASSRALASSYNEQFF. The CDR3 nucleotides are TGCGCCAGTAGCCGCGCCCTAGCGAGCTCCTACAATGAGCAGTTCTTC.